This T cell receptor (beta chain) was observed in a study of blood T cell repertoires in COVID-19. Study context: Collection of acute and convalescent COVID-19 samples took place in the United States, Italy and Spain.

V dropped 2 bases and J dropped 5 bases, with 14 bases sitting between them. Per germline, CDR1 SGHRS and CDR2 YFSETQ. The CDR3 spans 15 residues. Authors' processing steps: Reference gene primer amplification gave estimated nucleated cell counts. Data came from immunoSEQ multiplex PCR; TCRdb stores just in-frame clones and leaves some out. That table supplies the V and J calls and clone size; D and trimming were determined from the DNA. The table has 250,000 to 350,000 clones, more than 80% seen once. The sequence was obtained from a man younger than 30 who had recovered from COVID-19. V is TRBV5-1 and J is TRBJ2-1; TRBD2 might be the D (6 bases). What was sequenced was peripheral blood. The DNA of the CDR3 is TGCGCCAGCAGCTTACCCCGGGGGACGGACAATGAGCAGTTCTTC. It codes for CASSLPRGTDNEQFF.